The 13 T cell receptor beta chains reported below all come from one sample, sequenced in a study of T-cell reconstitution after alpha-beta-depleted transplantation in children. The authors prepared the TCRbeta library with unique molecular identifiers. MiXCR, applied by TCRdb to the PCR reads, yields one record per CDR3 protein. Among approximately 100,000 distinct CDR3 sequences listed, 10% to 15% were seen once. The sample in question was PBMCs from the stem cell graft donor, obtained from the stem cell graft. Source of these receptors: a human donor who donated a stem cell graft to a child with inherited bone marrow failure.

This clonotype was counted at least ten times. The J gene is TRBJ1-2, the V gene TRBV7-2, with TRBD1 matching over 7 bases. The CDR3 spans 14 residues. From germline, CDR1 is SGHTA and CDR2 FQGNSA. The junction had 3 bases not matched to a gene; V was cut back by 1 base and J by 4 bases. The CDR3 is CASSLEQGTYGYTF. Written as DNA, the CDR3 is TGTGCCAGCAGCTTAGAACAGGGGACCTATGGCTACACCTTC.

This clonotype has at least ten counts. V and J are TRBV28 and TRBJ2-3; 7 positions agree with TRBD2. The V gene end was trimmed by 6 bases and the J gene end by 2 bases; junction bases not matched to a gene: 8. CDR3 length: 15 amino acids. CDR1 and CDR2 (germline): MDHEN, SYDVKM. The CDR3 sequence: CASRTRAGPTDTQYF. The CDR3 DNA reads TGTGCCAGCAGGACGCGAGCGGGACCCACAGATACGCAGTATTTT.

This clonotype was recorded many times. The chain links TRBV7-2 to TRBJ1-4, with D perhaps matching TRBD1 (5 bases). The CDR3 consists of 15 residues. Per germline, CDR1 SGHTA and CDR2 FQGNSA. Trimming removed 0 bases at V and 3 bases at J, with 8 bases between. CDR3 coding DNA: TGTGCCAGCAGCTTAGCGGACACCGCTAATGAAAAACTGTTTTTT. Its protein product is CASSLADTANEKLFF.

This clonotype was detected a few times. The chain couples TRBV24-1 to TRBJ2-1, with a weak D call TRBD2 (6 bases). This CDR3 is 18 amino acids long. V was pared by 5 bases and J by 0 bases, with 19 bases between. Germline CDR1 is KGHDR and CDR2 is SFDVKD. CDR3 in amino acids: CATSVPSGEASSYNEQFF. DNA for the CDR3: TGTGCCACCAGTGTTCCTTCCGGGGAGGCGAGCTCCTACAATGAGCAGTTCTTC.

The chain has TRBV2 and TRBJ1-1, with a possible D match to TRBD1 (6 bases). In germline, CDR1 is SNHLY, CDR2 FYNNEI. The CDR3 contains 14 residues. The V end was cut by 2 bases, the J end by 3 bases, with 10 bases between. The CDR3 nucleotides read TGTGCCAGCAGTGAATTCAAGGGGGACACTGAAGCTTTCTTT. Amino acid sequence: CASSEFKGDTEAFF.

This clonotype appeared many times. The V and J genes are TRBV7-8 and TRBJ2-7, with D uncertain. Germline lookup yields CDR1 SGHVS and CDR2 FQNEAQ. This CDR3 contains 15 residues. V shed 0 bases and J shed 2 bases, with 11 bases lying between them. CDR3 bases: TGTGCCAGCAGCTTAGCCGGTAGATCTGCCTACGAGCAGTACTTC. Protein product: CASSLAGRSAYEQYF.

This clonotype was seen repeatedly, ten times or more. The chain recombines TRBV15 with TRBJ2-5; TRBD2 is a possible D gene (6 bases). Looked up from germline, CDR1 is LNHNV and CDR2 is YYDKDF (reference sequence). The length of the CDR3 is 17 residues. Trimming shortened V by 1 base and J by 4 bases, and 19 bases separated the two germline ends. The CDR3 DNA reads as TGTGCCACCAGCAGAGCCCCTTCGGGGGAGACGAGAGAGACCCAGTACTTC. This codes for CATSRAPSGETRETQYF.

This clonotype came up many times. This chain connects TRBV5-1 to TRBJ2-2; 7 bases line up with TRBD1. V lost 1 base, J lost 2 bases, and 8 bases stayed unmatched. Germline V CDR1 and CDR2: SGHRS, YFSETQ. This CDR3 has 17 amino acids. CDR3 bases: TGCGCCAGCAGCTTGAACTCGGACAGGAAAAACACCGGGGAGCTGTTTTTT. Protein sequence: CASSLNSDRKNTGELFF.

This clonotype appeared many times. The chain joins TRBV5-6 to TRBJ2-7; 8 bases are a match to TRBD2. Germline CDR1 reads SGHDT; CDR2 reads YYEEEE. The CDR3 loop spans 14 amino acids. The V and J ends lost 4 bases and 5 bases, in that order; junction bases with no gene match: 8. In nucleotides, the CDR3 is TGTGCCAGCAGCCCGGGGGGGGACCGGAACGAGCAGTACTTC. This encodes CASSPGGDRNEQYF.

V usage is TRBV5-4 and J usage is TRBJ2-2; D ambiguous. CDR1 and CDR2 from the germline V gene are SGHNT and YYREEE (reference sequence). The CDR3 loop spans 15 amino acids. Trimming took 7 bases from V and 3 from J, leaving 16 bases between them. As DNA, the CDR3 is TGTGCCAGCGGCTCCGGGCTCGCGTACACCGGGGAGCTGTTTTTT. It yields the protein CASGSGLAYTGELFF.

The gene calls are TRBV5-4 and TRBJ2-3; 13 bases are a match to TRBD2. CDR3 length: 16 amino acids. The germline gives CDR1 SGHNT, CDR2 YYREEE (reference sequence). V lost 4 bases to trimming and J lost 7 bases; unmatched junction nucleotides: 9. The CDR3 DNA sequence: TGTGCCAGCAGCCCTGGGACTAGCGGGATGGGAAATACGCAGTATTTT. Protein sequence: CASSPGTSGMGNTQYF.

This clonotype was detected many times. The CDR3 DNA sequence: TGTGCCAGCAGTATCCGGGGGACAGATACGCAGTATTTT. Residues: CASSIRGTDTQYF. The chain couples TRBV12-3 or TRBV12-4 to TRBJ2-3, with D possibly matching TRBD2 (6 bases). The CDR3 is 13 residues long. The V end lost 5 bases, the J end lost 3 bases, and 9 bases lay between the germline ends.

V gene TRBV7-9 combines with J gene TRBJ2-3; 8 bases match TRBD2. The V segment lost 5 bases and the J segment 4 bases; nucleotides outside the gene matches: 5. Germline V lookup: CDR1 SEHNR, CDR2 FQNEAQ (reference sequence). The CDR3 extends over 14 amino acids. CDR3 in amino acids: CASSPTAGADTQYF. The CDR3 bases are TGTGCCAGCAGCCCCACAGCGGGAGCAGATACGCAGTATTTT.